The rows below give T cell receptor beta chains drawn from one sample of a study of blood T cell repertoires in COVID-19. The data were produced by immunoSEQ multiplex PCR, yet TCRdb's version contains in-frame clones alone and is incomplete. The sample holds some 240,000 clones, around 90% seen once. The sequenced sample consisted of peripheral blood. These receptors were collected from a man aged 55 to 69 who had recovered from COVID-19. The CDR3 runs from the conserved cysteine through the conserved F or W. D genes are given only for firm matches. The size entry is marked missing in some rows and otherwise reads once, few, many or a size class.

V,J,size,D,DNA,CDR3
TRBV4-3,TRBJ2-3,once,TRBD2,TGCGCCAGCAGCCAAGGAGGACTAGCGGGAGTCGCAGATACGCAGTATTTT,CASSQGGLAGVADTQYF
TRBV28,TRBJ2-4,NA,NA,TGTGCCAGCAGCTTCTATAAAAACATTCAGTACTTC,CASSFYKNIQYF
TRBV3-1/TRBV3-2,TRBJ2-7,NA,TRBD1,TGTGCCAGCAGCCAGGGACAGAAGATCTACGAGCAGTACTTC,CASSQGQKIYEQYF
TRBV4-2,TRBJ2-5,NA,TRBD1,TGTGCCAGCAGCCCGACAGGGGCAGAGACCCAGTACTTC,CASSPTGAETQYF
TRBV12-5,TRBJ2-1,once,TRBD1,TGTGCTAGTGCTCTAAATGGACAGGGGAGTGGCAATGAGCAGTTCTTC,CASALNGQGSGNEQFF
TRBV4-1,TRBJ1-2,NA,NA,TGCGCCAGCAGCCAAGTTGGGGGGTCCTATGGCTACACCTTC,CASSQVGGSYGYTF
TRBV19,TRBJ1-1,NA,TRBD1,TGTGCCACCACAGACAGGGCCATGAACACTGAAGCTTTCTTT,CATTDRAMNTEAFF
TRBV30,TRBJ2-1,once,TRBD2,TGTGCCTGGTCGGGACTAGCGGGAGGGCCGAATGAGCAGTTCTTC,CAWSGLAGGPNEQFF
TRBV6-6,TRBJ2-3,NA,TRBD2,TGTGCCAGCAGTTCCGGGAGGGCCCGGGAAGATACGCAGTATTTT,CASSSGRAREDTQYF
TRBV5-1,TRBJ1-6,NA,TRBD1,TGCGCCAGCAGCCCCGGGACAGGGGGGAATTCACCCCTCCACTTT,CASSPGTGGNSPLHF
TRBV19,TRBJ2-7,NA,NA,TGTGCCAGTAGTATAGAGAATAGCGGATATTACGAGCAGTACTTC,CASSIENSGYYEQYF
TRBV10-2,TRBJ1-5,NA,TRBD1,TGCGCCAGCACAGGGGGTGAAAATCAGCCCCAGCATTTT,CASTGGENQPQHF
TRBV7-3,TRBJ2-3,NA,TRBD2,TGTGCCAGCAGCTTAAGTAGCGGGAATACGCAGTATTTT,CASSLSSGNTQYF
TRBV7-2,TRBJ2-2,NA,TRBD2,TGTGCCAGCAGCTTAGATTTCGGCGGGAGCAACACCGGGGAGCTGTTTTTT,CASSLDFGGSNTGELFF
TRBV5-1,TRBJ2-3,NA,NA,TGCGCCAGCAGCCCAATTGGAGGGAGCACAGATACGCAGTATTTT,CASSPIGGSTDTQYF
TRBV10-3,TRBJ2-5,once,TRBD2,TGTGCCATCAGTTCCGCGAGCGGGGGGGAAGAGACCCAGTACTTC,CAISSASGGEETQYF
TRBV27,TRBJ2-1,NA,TRBD2,TGTGCCAGCCTTCGACTAAGCGGGAGCTACAATGAGCAGTTCTTC,CASLRLSGSYNEQFF
TRBV6-5,TRBJ2-3,NA,NA,TGTGCCAGCAGTTACTCCCACGGTACAGATACGCAGTATTTT,CASSYSHGTDTQYF
TRBV28,TRBJ2-2,NA,TRBD1,TGTGCCAGCAGTTTCCTTAGGACAGGGAAGGCCGGGGAGCTGTTTTTT,CASSFLRTGKAGELFF
TRBV27,TRBJ1-6,NA,TRBD1,TGTGCCAGCAGACAATTACAGGGGACTTCACCCCTCCACTTT,CASRQLQGTSPLHF
TRBV30,TRBJ1-1,NA,TRBD1,TGTGCCTGGAGTGTAGGCAGGGGGCCTGAAGCTTTCTTT,CAWSVGRGPEAFF
TRBV19,TRBJ1-2,NA,TRBD1,TGTGCCAGTAGAACGGGACAGGGTGACGGCTACACCTTC,CASRTGQGDGYTF
TRBV18,TRBJ2-3,NA,TRBD1,TGTGCCAGCTCACCCGGACAGGGGCGTGATACGCAGTATTTT,CASSPGQGRDTQYF
TRBV11-2,TRBJ1-1,NA,NA,TGTGCCAGCAGCCCGTATAGGGGCACTGAAGCTTTCTTT,CASSPYRGTEAFF
TRBV5-4,TRBJ2-1,NA,TRBD2,TGTGCCAGCAGCTTGTACCTAGCGGGGGGAATCAATGAGCAGTTCTTC,CASSLYLAGGINEQFF
TRBV19,TRBJ2-1,NA,TRBD2,TGTGCCAGTAGTTCCCCCCGGACTAGCGGGAGTTCCTACAATGAGCAGTTCTTC,CASSSPRTSGSSYNEQFF
TRBV7-2,TRBJ2-5,NA,TRBD2,TGTGCCAGCAGCTTAGTATCTAGCGGGGTGGGACAGACCCAGTACTTC,CASSLVSSGVGQTQYF
TRBV11-2,TRBJ2-2,NA,NA,TGTGCCAGCAGCCTCCACCTATACCGGGACACCGGGGAGCTGTTTTTT,CASSLHLYRDTGELFF
TRBV6-1,TRBJ1-5,NA,TRBD1,TGTGCCAGCAGTGAGGACAGGGCGCACCAGCCCCAGCATTTT,CASSEDRAHQPQHF